One sample yielded the 14 T cell receptor beta chains listed below, sequenced in a study of technical replicates of blood from a few donors (dated by TCRdb to about 2017). Libraries came from the immunoSEQ multiplex PCR assay. TCRdb holds this immuneACCESS table with in-frame rearrangements only. Some clones are missing; in checked studies, unresolved V genes explain under half, and the rest has no known cause. The sample table lists tens of thousands of clones, about 94% of them with a count of one. The ten largest clones represent less than 4.5% of the sample. Sequencing was done on a sample of PBMCs. Source of these receptors: a human donor in good health. Some clones in this sample may be carry-over from other donors' samples.

The CDR3 DNA is TGTGCCAGCAGCTTAGGACAGCGTCTCATCTATAATTCACCCCTCCACTTT. The encoded protein is CASSLGQRLIYNSPLHF. J is TRBJ1-6 and V is TRBV11-2; maybe TRBD1 (5 bases). V lost 1 base, J lost 3 bases, and 13 bases lay in between. CDR1 SGHAT and CDR2 FQNNGV come from the germline V gene. This CDR3 is 17 amino acids long.

This clone is a singleton in its sample. This chain connects TRBV30 to TRBJ2-2; tentative D call: TRBD2 (5 bases). Deletions cut 5 bases from V and 7 bases from J, with 11 bases between. The germline V gene encodes CDR1 GTSNPN and CDR2 SVGIG (reference sequence). This CDR3 comprises 12 residues. CDR3 bases: TGTGCCTGGGGGAGACCCGACGGGGAGCTGTTTTTT. This translates into CAWGRPDGELFF.

The chain employs TRBV2 and TRBJ1-2, with D tentatively TRBD1 (5 bases). V lost 2 bases and J lost 6, with 10 bases in between. From germline, CDR1 is SNHLY and CDR2 FYNNEI. The CDR3 contains 13 residues. CDR3 residues: CASSETGGHGYTF. The CDR3 coding sequence is TGTGCCAGCAGTGAAACAGGTGGGCATGGCTACACCTTC.

The chain uses TRBV6-1 and TRBJ2-6; 7 positions match TRBD1. The CDR3 totals 16 residues. Germline V gene lookup returns CDR1 MNHNS and CDR2 SASEGT. The V segment lost 4 bases and the J segment 4 bases; nucleotides outside the gene matches: 7. The CDR3 DNA sequence: TGTGCCAGCAGTGCAGTGACAGGGATCGGGGCCAACGTCCTGACTTTC. It codes for CASSAVTGIGANVLTF.

The chain has TRBV7-6 and TRBJ1-1, with a weak D call TRBD1 (5 bases). Trimming left V 3 bases short and J 3 bases short, with 11 bases between. There are 14 residues in the CDR3. Germline V gives CDR1 SGHVS, CDR2 FNYEAQ. The CDR3 bases are TGTGCCAGCAGCTTCGACAGCATCGACACTGAAGCTTTCTTT. It specifies CASSFDSIDTEAFF.

The chain combines TRBV2 with TRBJ1-4, with 10 bases aligning to TRBD1. Germline V gene lookup returns CDR1 SNHLY and CDR2 FYNNEI. The CDR3 is made up of 17 amino acids. J gave up 10 bases and V 4 bases, and 15 bases lay outside the gene matches. CDR3 nucleotide sequence: TGTGCCAGCAGTGGGGTACCGACAGGGGGCGGTCTCAGAAAACTGTTTTTT. It encodes CASSGVPTGGGLRKLFF. The full variable domain, completed using reference TRBV2 and TRBJ1-4, is EPEVTQTPSHQVTQMGQEVILRCVPISNHLYFYWYRQILGQKVEFLVSFYNNEISEKSEIFDDQFSVERPDGSNFTLKIRSTKLEDSAMYFCASSGVPTGGGLRKLFFGSGTQLSVL.

The chain recombines TRBV4-2 with TRBJ2-7; a weak D match, TRBD1 (5 bases). The CDR3 length is 16 residues. Trimming took off 4 bases at V and 4 bases at J, with 20 bases between the two ends. Germline CDR1 and CDR2: LGHNA and YNFKEQ. CDR3: CASSLQGVSPSYEQYF. The CDR3 DNA follows: TGTGCCAGCAGCCTCCAAGGGGTTTCCCCCTCTTACGAGCAGTACTTC.

This chain connects TRBV29-1 to TRBJ1-1; D gene ambiguous. This CDR3 spans 11 amino acids. Deletions cut 7 bases from V and 4 bases from J, with 10 bases between. Germline V gene data show CDR1 as SQVTM and CDR2 as ANQGSEA. CDR3 sequence: CSGTDATEAFF. CDR3 nucleotide sequence: TGCAGCGGAACAGACGCCACTGAAGCTTTCTTT.

The V gene is TRBV4-1, the J gene TRBJ1-1; possible D gene TRBD1, 6 bases. This CDR3 has 13 residues. Trimming stripped 3 bases from V and 7 bases from J, with 12 bases between. CDR1 and CDR2 from the germline V gene are MGHRA and YSYEKL. This CDR3 is CASSQTGSLEAFF. DNA for the CDR3: TGCGCCAGCAGCCAGACAGGCTCCCTTGAAGCTTTCTTT.

V gene TRBV4-3 combines with J gene TRBJ2-7; tentative D call: TRBD1 (6 bases). Deletions cut 0 bases from V and 2 bases from J, with 11 bases between. From germline, CDR1 is LGHNA and CDR2 YSLEER. The CDR3 covers 15 residues. As DNA, the CDR3 is TGCGCCAGCAGCCAAGATCAGGGGAGAACCTACGAGCAGTACTTC. This codes for CASSQDQGRTYEQYF.

V is TRBV5-4 and J is TRBJ2-5, with 12 positions matching TRBD1. The CDR3 loop spans 16 amino acids. V lost 4 bases and J lost 5; bases outside the gene matches: 9. Germline CDR1 is SGHNT and CDR2 is YYREEE (reference sequence). The CDR3 loop is CASSAPGQGAWETQYF. The CDR3 DNA is TGTGCCAGCAGCGCGCCGGGACAGGGGGCCTGGGAGACCCAGTACTTC.

The V call is TRBV6-5, the J call TRBJ1-1; TRBD1 aligns across 7 bases. Germline CDR1 is MNHEY and CDR2 is SVGAGI. V shed 2 bases, J shed 1 base, and the junction held 7 bases outside the gene matches. CDR3 size: 16 residues. Here the CDR3 DNA reads TGTGCCAGCAGTTACCAAAGGACAGGCAAGAACACTGAAGCTTTCTTT. Translated: CASSYQRTGKNTEAFF.

This clone was picked up one time. The chain links TRBV7-6 to TRBJ2-3; 10 positions match TRBD2. The length of the CDR3 is 15 residues. CDR1 is SGHVS and CDR2 is FNYEAQ in the germline V gene. With 5 bases clipped from V and 3 bases from J, the junction kept 5 bases outside the gene matches. The CDR3 reads CASSPLAGETDTQYF. In nucleotides, the CDR3 is TGTGCCAGCAGCCCCCTAGCGGGAGAGACAGATACGCAGTATTTT.

The gene calls are TRBV7-9 and TRBJ2-5; perhaps TRBD2 as D (5 bases). The germline V and J ends were trimmed by 5 bases and 1 base, with 11 bases remaining between them. The CDR3 is 14 residues long. Looked up from germline, CDR1 is SEHNR and CDR2 is FQNEAQ (reference sequence). CDR3 amino acids: CASSPRLPQETQYF. The CDR3 DNA reads as TGTGCCAGCAGCCCGCGACTACCCCAAGAGACCCAGTACTTC.